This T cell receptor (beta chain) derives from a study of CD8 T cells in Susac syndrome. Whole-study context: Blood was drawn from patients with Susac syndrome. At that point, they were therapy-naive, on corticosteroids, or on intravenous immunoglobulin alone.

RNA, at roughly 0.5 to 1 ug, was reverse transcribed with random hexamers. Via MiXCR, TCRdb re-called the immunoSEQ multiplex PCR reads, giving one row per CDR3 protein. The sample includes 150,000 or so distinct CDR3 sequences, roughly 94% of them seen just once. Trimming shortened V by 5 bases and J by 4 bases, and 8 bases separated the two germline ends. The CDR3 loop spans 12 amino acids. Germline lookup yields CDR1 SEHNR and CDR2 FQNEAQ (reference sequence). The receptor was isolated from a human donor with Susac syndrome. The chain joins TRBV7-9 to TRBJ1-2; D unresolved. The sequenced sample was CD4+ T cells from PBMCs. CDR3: CASSVGAYGYTF. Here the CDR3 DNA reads TGTGCCAGCAGCGTCGGTGCCTATGGCTACACCTTC.